This T cell receptor (beta chain) was sequenced for a study of monozygotic twins with inflammatory bowel disease. Study-wide points: In these data, no single strong IBD-associated signal or clonotype received support.

Per-sample cDNA came from eight separate reactions. The unique tags termed UMIs, each holding a 6-nucleotide sample barcode, were added by means of template switching. TCRdb re-analyzed the 5' RACE reads; it lists each CDR3 protein once, without DNA. In all, the sample yields over 150,000 distinct CDR3 sequences. Germline lookup yields CDR1 MNHEY and CDR2 SVGAGI. The CDR3 has 18 amino acids. Total RNA isolation used whole blood (no T cell sorting was performed). Points on this clonotype: The antigen remains undetermined.

This chain uses TRBV6-5 with TRBJ2-1; checking the TCRdb D call of TRBD2 is not possible without DNA. The sequencing sample was made of blood. This TCR derives from a human donor with ulcerative colitis or Crohn's disease, or a healthy co-twin of an affected twin (not recorded which). The CDR3 sequence is CASSYSGTSGASGNEQFF.